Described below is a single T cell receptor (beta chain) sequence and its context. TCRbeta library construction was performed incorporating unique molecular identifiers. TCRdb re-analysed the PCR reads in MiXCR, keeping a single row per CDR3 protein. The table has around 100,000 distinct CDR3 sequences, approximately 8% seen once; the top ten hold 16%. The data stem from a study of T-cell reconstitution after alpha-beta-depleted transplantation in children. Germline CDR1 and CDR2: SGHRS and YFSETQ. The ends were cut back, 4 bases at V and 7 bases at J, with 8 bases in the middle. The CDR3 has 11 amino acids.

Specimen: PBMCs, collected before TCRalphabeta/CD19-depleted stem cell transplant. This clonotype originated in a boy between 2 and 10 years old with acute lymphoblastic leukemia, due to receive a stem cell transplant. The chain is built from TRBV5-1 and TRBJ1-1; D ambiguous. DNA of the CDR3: TGCGCCAGCAGCGGTGATAGTGAAGCTTTCTTT. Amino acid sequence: CASSGDSEAFF.